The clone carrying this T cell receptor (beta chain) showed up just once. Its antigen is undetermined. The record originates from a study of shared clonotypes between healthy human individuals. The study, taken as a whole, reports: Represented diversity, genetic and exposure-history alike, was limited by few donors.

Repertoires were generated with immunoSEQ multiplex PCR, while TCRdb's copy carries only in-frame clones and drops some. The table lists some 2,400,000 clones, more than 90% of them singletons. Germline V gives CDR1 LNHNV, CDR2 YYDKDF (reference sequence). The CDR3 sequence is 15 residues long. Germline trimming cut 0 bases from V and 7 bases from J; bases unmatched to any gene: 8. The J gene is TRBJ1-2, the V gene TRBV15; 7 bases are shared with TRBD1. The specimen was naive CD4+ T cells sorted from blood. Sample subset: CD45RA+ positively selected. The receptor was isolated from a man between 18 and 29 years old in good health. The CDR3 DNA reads TGTGCCACCAGCAGAGATTTAGCAGGGGGTACTGGCTACACCTTC. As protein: CATSRDLAGGTGYTF.